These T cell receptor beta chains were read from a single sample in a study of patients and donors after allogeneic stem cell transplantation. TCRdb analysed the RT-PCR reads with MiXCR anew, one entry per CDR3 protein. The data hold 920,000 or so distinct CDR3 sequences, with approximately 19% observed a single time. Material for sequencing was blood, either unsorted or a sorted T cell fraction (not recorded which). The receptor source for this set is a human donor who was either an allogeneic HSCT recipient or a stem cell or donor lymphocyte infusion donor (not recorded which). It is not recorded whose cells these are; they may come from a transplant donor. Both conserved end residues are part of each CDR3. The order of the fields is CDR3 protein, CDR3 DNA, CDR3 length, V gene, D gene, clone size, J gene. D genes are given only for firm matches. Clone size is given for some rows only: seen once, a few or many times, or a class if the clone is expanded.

CDR3aa: CASSRVSLTDTQYF
CDR3nt: TGTGCCAGCTCACGGGTATCACTCACAGATACGCAGTATTTT
len: 14
v_gene: TRBV18
d_gene: .
abundance: .
j_gene: TRBJ2-3

CDR3aa: CASSVQIAGLWDTQYF
CDR3nt: TGTGCCAGTAGTGTTCAGATAGCGGGGCTATGGGATACGCAGTATTTT
len: 16
v_gene: TRBV19
d_gene: TRBD2
abundance: .
j_gene: TRBJ2-3

CDR3aa: CASIRSGGAGDNEQFF
CDR3nt: TGTGCCAGCATCAGGAGCGGGGGGGCCGGCGACAATGAGCAGTTCTTC
len: 16
v_gene: TRBV12-3/TRBV12-4
d_gene: TRBD2
abundance: few
j_gene: TRBJ2-1

CDR3aa: CASSGWTGNTGELFF
CDR3nt: TGTGCCAGCAGCGGATGGACAGGGAACACCGGGGAGCTGTTTTTT
len: 15
v_gene: TRBV7-2
d_gene: TRBD1
abundance: .
j_gene: TRBJ2-2

CDR3aa: CASSLEPGTRFRYEQFF
CDR3nt: TGCGCCAGCAGCCTGGAGCCGGGGACTAGGTTCAGGTATGAGCAGTTCTTC
len: 17
v_gene: TRBV5-1
d_gene: TRBD2
abundance: .
j_gene: TRBJ2-1

CDR3aa: CASSYSRSNYEQYF
CDR3nt: TGTGCCAGCAGTTACAGTCGCAGTAACTACGAGCAGTACTTC
len: 14
v_gene: TRBV6-5
d_gene: .
abundance: .
j_gene: TRBJ2-7

CDR3aa: CASSFKDRPTYEQYF
CDR3nt: TGTGCCAGCAGTTTTAAAGACAGGCCAACCTACGAGCAGTACTTC
len: 15
v_gene: TRBV27
d_gene: .
abundance: few
j_gene: TRBJ2-7

CDR3aa: CASRLKGSPQYF
CDR3nt: TGTGCCAGCAGACTCAAAGGCTCGCCACAGTACTTC
len: 12
v_gene: TRBV6-2/TRBV6-3
d_gene: .
abundance: few
j_gene: TRBJ2-4

CDR3aa: CAISDIRDEQYF
CDR3nt: TGTGCCATCAGTGATATTAGAGACGAGCAGTACTTC
len: 12
v_gene: TRBV10-3
d_gene: .
abundance: .
j_gene: TRBJ2-7

CDR3aa: CASSQAGQGAEKLFF
CDR3nt: TGTGCCAGCAGCCAAGCGGGGCAGGGGGCTGAAAAACTGTTTTTT
len: 15
v_gene: TRBV3-1
d_gene: TRBD1
abundance: .
j_gene: TRBJ1-4

CDR3aa: CASSSRLEGTIYF
CDR3nt: TGTGCCAGCAGCTCACGACTGGAGGGCACCATATATTTT
len: 13
v_gene: TRBV7-2
d_gene: .
abundance: few
j_gene: TRBJ1-3

CDR3aa: CASSLRSGLYNEQFF
CDR3nt: TGCGCCAGCAGCTTGCGGAGCGGGCTCTACAATGAGCAGTTCTTC
len: 15
v_gene: TRBV5-1
d_gene: .
abundance: few
j_gene: TRBJ2-1

CDR3aa: CASIGQGGNEQFF
CDR3nt: TGTGCCAGCATTGGACAGGGTGGCAATGAGCAGTTCTTC
len: 13
v_gene: TRBV5-6
d_gene: TRBD1
abundance: few
j_gene: TRBJ2-1

CDR3aa: CATSDGGTVNTGELFF
CDR3nt: TGTGCCACCAGTGATGGAGGGACAGTTAACACCGGGGAGCTGTTTTTT
len: 16
v_gene: TRBV24-1
d_gene: .
abundance: .
j_gene: TRBJ2-2

CDR3aa: CASSFRTGYGNEQYF
CDR3nt: TGTGCCAGCAGCTTTAGGACAGGGTATGGAAACGAGCAGTACTTC
len: 15
v_gene: TRBV13
d_gene: TRBD1
abundance: .
j_gene: TRBJ2-7

CDR3aa: CSARGGGGDNEQFF
CDR3nt: TGCAGTGCTAGAGGGGGCGGTGGAGACAATGAGCAGTTCTTC
len: 14
v_gene: TRBV20-1
d_gene: .
abundance: few
j_gene: TRBJ2-1

CDR3aa: CSVAIVRDTQYF
CDR3nt: TGCAGCGTTGCTATAGTTCGTGATACGCAGTATTTT
len: 12
v_gene: TRBV29-1
d_gene: .
abundance: many
j_gene: TRBJ2-3

CDR3aa: CASSLGSPGLADRNEQFF
CDR3nt: TGCGCCAGCAGCTTGGGATCCCCGGGACTAGCGGATAGGAATGAGCAGTTCTTC
len: 18
v_gene: TRBV5-1
d_gene: TRBD2
abundance: few
j_gene: TRBJ2-1

CDR3aa: CASSPVPLMNTEAFF
CDR3nt: TGTGCCAGCAGTCCCGTACCATTGATGAACACTGAAGCTTTCTTT
len: 15
v_gene: TRBV27
d_gene: .
abundance: .
j_gene: TRBJ1-1

CDR3aa: CASSQALLATENEKLFF
CDR3nt: TGTGCCAGCAGCCAAGCGTTGTTGGCGACCGAGAACGAAAAACTGTTTTTT
len: 17
v_gene: TRBV4-2
d_gene: .
abundance: .
j_gene: TRBJ1-4

CDR3aa: CSASIRGRNTGELFF
CDR3nt: TGCAGTGCTAGTATCAGGGGCCGCAACACCGGGGAGCTGTTTTTT
len: 15
v_gene: TRBV20-1
d_gene: .
abundance: many
j_gene: TRBJ2-2

CDR3aa: CASSQGGSSRDTGELFF
CDR3nt: TGTGCCAGCAGCCAAGGGGGGTCTAGTCGGGACACCGGGGAGCTGTTTTTT
len: 17
v_gene: TRBV4-2
d_gene: .
abundance: few
j_gene: TRBJ2-2

CDR3aa: CASSVGSRLSYEQYF
CDR3nt: TGTGCCAGCAGCGTAGGGTCCCGGCTCTCCTACGAGCAGTACTTC
len: 15
v_gene: TRBV9
d_gene: .
abundance: few
j_gene: TRBJ2-7

CDR3aa: CASSQDPLRDSGLTF
CDR3nt: TGTGCCAGCAGCCAAGATCCGCTTAGGGACAGCGGCCTGACTTTC
len: 15
v_gene: TRBV14
d_gene: TRBD1
abundance: .
j_gene: TRBJ2-6

CDR3aa: CASSEPHNEQFF
CDR3nt: TGTGCCAGCAGTGAACCACACAATGAGCAGTTCTTC
len: 12
v_gene: TRBV6-1
d_gene: .
abundance: .
j_gene: TRBJ2-1

CDR3aa: CASSLGTGEQYF
CDR3nt: TGTGCCAGCAGCCTTGGGACAGGCGAGCAGTACTTC
len: 12
v_gene: TRBV7-9
d_gene: TRBD1
abundance: many
j_gene: TRBJ2-7

CDR3aa: CASSLVGVNGYTF
CDR3nt: TGTGCCAGCAGCTTAGTGGGGGTTAATGGCTACACCTTC
len: 13
v_gene: TRBV7-3
d_gene: .
abundance: .
j_gene: TRBJ1-2